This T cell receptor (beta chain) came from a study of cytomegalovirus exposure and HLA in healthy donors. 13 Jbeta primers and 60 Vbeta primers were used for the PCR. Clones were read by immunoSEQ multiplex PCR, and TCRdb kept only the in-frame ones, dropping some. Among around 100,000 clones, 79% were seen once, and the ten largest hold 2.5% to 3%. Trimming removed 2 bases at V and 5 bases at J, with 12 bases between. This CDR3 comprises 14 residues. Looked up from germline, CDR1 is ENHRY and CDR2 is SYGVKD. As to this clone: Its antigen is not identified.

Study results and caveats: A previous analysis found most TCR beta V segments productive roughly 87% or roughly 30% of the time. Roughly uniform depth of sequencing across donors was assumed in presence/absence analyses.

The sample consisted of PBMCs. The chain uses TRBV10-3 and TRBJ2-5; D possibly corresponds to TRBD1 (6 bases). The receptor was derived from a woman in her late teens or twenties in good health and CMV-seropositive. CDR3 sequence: CAISERGQGETQYF. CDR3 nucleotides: TGTGCCATCAGTGAGCGGGGCCAGGGGGAGACCCAGTACTTC.